The 17 T cell receptor beta chains in this list originate from one sample, sequenced in a study of T cell clusters in autoimmune cytopenias (dated 2019 in TCRdb). TCRdb lists the instrument as Illumina MiSeq. Multiplex PCR with a touch-down protocol amplified TRB rearrangements, with the TRB-A and TRB-B primer pools combined in a single tube. Each entry corresponds to one CDR3 protein sequence from reads that TCRdb reprocessed, and DNA is not given. The sample's table covers 4,500 or so distinct CDR3 sequences. The ten largest clonotypes hold around 21% of the sample. Per sample, approximately 230 ng of peripheral blood genomic DNA, approximately 38,000 genome equivalents, was used for TRB amplification. The sequencing input was peripheral blood. The receptors derive from a human donor with an autoimmune cytopenia or autoimmune hepatitis (not recorded which).

This clonotype ranks as medium-sized in terms of frequency. J is TRBJ2-2 and V is TRBV19; the TRBD1 assignment by TCRdb is unverifiable without DNA. The CDR3 has 14 amino acids. Germline CDR1 and CDR2: LNHDA and SQIVND (reference sequence). The CDR3 is CASSTLGGTGELFF.

This clonotype counts as large by frequency. The chain uses TRBV29-1 and TRBJ2-7; TCRdb names TRBD2, which stays unverified in the absence of DNA. This CDR3 region has 12 residues. CDR1 and CDR2 from the germline V gene are SQVTM and ANQGSEA. The CDR3 sequence is CSVGGLTYEQYF.

The chain joins TRBV27 to TRBJ2-7; TCRdb designates TRBD1, a call that cannot be tested without DNA. The CDR3 has 15 residues. The germline gives CDR1 MNHEY, CDR2 SMNVEV (reference sequence). The CDR3 loop is CASSSMGSAGLEQYF.

The chain couples TRBV6-1 to TRBJ2-4; the TCRdb call, TRBD1, lacks DNA for checking. CDR1 MNHNS and CDR2 SASEGT come from the germline V gene. This CDR3 contains 18 residues. CDR3 protein: CASSEVIGAGRMVSIQYF.

This chain joins TRBV10-3 and TRBJ1-1; TCRdb reports TRBD1, a call that lacks DNA to check it against. The germline V gene encodes CDR1 ENHRY and CDR2 SYGVKD. The CDR3 sequence is 14 residues long. The CDR3 protein is CAINNDRGGAEAFF.

The chain couples TRBV6-5 to TRBJ2-7. Germline values: CDR1 MNHEY, CDR2 SVGAGI. The CDR3 contains 12 residues. This CDR3 is CASSYWTYEQYF.

The chain joins TRBV20-1 to TRBJ2-1; TCRdb reports TRBD1, a call that lacks DNA to check it against. Germline CDR1 and CDR2: DFQATT and SNEGSKA (reference sequence). The CDR3 length is 13 residues. The CDR3 region is CSATRPQRNEQFF.

The chain employs TRBV7-2 and TRBJ2-5; with no DNA, the TCRdb D assignment of TRBD1 cannot be verified. Looked up from germline, CDR1 is SGHTA and CDR2 is FQGNSA. The CDR3 extends over 15 amino acids. The CDR3 reads CASSFTPGGGETQYF.

This sequence joins TRBV5-1 and TRBJ2-5; with no DNA, the TCRdb D assignment of TRBD2 cannot be verified. Per the germline V gene, CDR1 is SGHRS and CDR2 is YFSETQ. CDR3 size: 13 residues. Here the CDR3 reads CASRASSGETQYF.

The rearrangement uses TRBV20-1 and TRBJ2-3; the D gene TCRdb calls, TRBD2, cannot be checked with no DNA. Germline V lookup: CDR1 DFQATT, CDR2 SNEGSKA (reference sequence). The CDR3 sequence is 15 residues long. The CDR3 here is CSAMRLAGEADTQYF.

Judged by frequency, this clonotype is medium-sized. The chain couples TRBV18 to TRBJ2-1. Germline values: CDR1 KGHSH, CDR2 LQKENI. The CDR3 is made up of 15 amino acids. The CDR3 sequence: CASSPLRPNNNEQFF.

The rearrangement uses TRBV7-9 and TRBJ2-7. The CDR3 extends over 14 amino acids. Germline V gives CDR1 SEHNR, CDR2 FQNEAQ (reference sequence). CDR3 residues: CASSSLQMTYEQYF.

In terms of frequency, this clonotype is medium-sized. The V gene is TRBV10-3, the J gene TRBJ2-5; the D gene TCRdb calls, TRBD2, cannot be checked with no DNA. The CDR3 totals 13 residues. Per the germline V gene, CDR1 is ENHRY and CDR2 is SYGVKD. CDR3: CAISEGGKETQYF.

The chain links TRBV6-5 to TRBJ2-7; as DNA is missing, the TRBD2 call by TCRdb cannot be tested. This CDR3 has 15 amino acids. CDR1 MNHEY and CDR2 SVGAGI come from the germline V gene. The CDR3 loop reads CASQLAGDSSYEQYF.

The rearrangement joins TRBV20-1 to TRBJ2-5; TCRdb reports TRBD2, a call that lacks DNA to check it against. Germline CDR1 DFQATT, CDR2 SNEGSKA (reference sequence). The length of the CDR3 is 14 residues. The CDR3 is CSASGGALQETQYF.

The chain is built from TRBV7-2 and TRBJ2-7; TCRdb outputs TRBD1, but without DNA this stays unchecked. The CDR3 length is 14 residues. The germline V gene encodes CDR1 SGHTA and CDR2 FQGNSA. The CDR3 is CASSLLAGGRGQYF.

Measured by frequency, this clonotype is medium-sized. CDR3 sequence: CSARGTGGTDTQYF. V gene TRBV20-1 combines with J gene TRBJ2-3; TCRdb gives TRBD1 as the D gene, but with no DNA this cannot be confirmed. Germline V lookup: CDR1 DFQATT, CDR2 SNEGSKA (reference sequence). The CDR3 is 14 residues long.